These T cell receptor beta chains were read from a single sample in a study of vaccination and CD4 T cells after COVID-19. These receptors' antigens are unknown. TCRdb used MiXCR to reprocess the PCR reads, holding one entry per CDR3 protein. Of approximately 12,000 distinct CDR3 sequences listed, more than 35% are singletons. Sequencing was done on a sample of cultured CD4+ T cells from blood. Receptor source: a human donor with COVID-19. CDR3s include the opening cysteine and the closing phenylalanine or tryptophan. Each record gives: V gene, clone size, J gene, D gene, CDR3 DNA, CDR3 protein. A D gene is named only where the DNA matches it firmly. Clone size is given for some rows only: seen once, a few or many times, or a class if the clone is expanded.

V gene: TRBV7-3; clone size: few; J gene: TRBJ2-3; D gene: TRBD1; CDR3 DNA: TGTGCCAGCAGCTTAACTGGGACAGGGGGCTTGGATACGCAGTATTTT; CDR3 protein: CASSLTGTGGLDTQYF
V gene: TRBV12-3/TRBV12-4; clone size: few; J gene: TRBJ1-5; D gene: TRBD1; CDR3 DNA: TGTGCCAGCACTACAGGGGAGCATAGCAATCAGCCCCAGCATTTT; CDR3 protein: CASTTGEHSNQPQHF
V gene: TRBV4-2; clone size: -; J gene: TRBJ1-2; D gene: -; CDR3 DNA: TGTGCCAGCAGCCCGGGACCCTCGGTCGGCTATGGCTACACCTTC; CDR3 protein: CASSPGPSVGYGYTF
V gene: TRBV30; clone size: -; J gene: TRBJ1-4; D gene: -; CDR3 DNA: TGTGCCTGGAGTGATGGGAGGAATGAAAAACTGTTTTTT; CDR3 protein: CAWSDGRNEKLFF
V gene: TRBV7-2; clone size: few; J gene: TRBJ1-2; D gene: -; CDR3 DNA: TGTGCCAGCAGCTTAAATCGTTTGAACGGGGGGCTCTATGGCTACACCTTC; CDR3 protein: CASSLNRLNGGLYGYTF
V gene: TRBV19; clone size: -; J gene: TRBJ1-2; D gene: -; CDR3 DNA: TGTGCCAGTAGTATAAGATCGGGAGGAGCTAACTATGGCTACACCTTC; CDR3 protein: CASSIRSGGANYGYTF
V gene: TRBV6-2/TRBV6-3; clone size: few; J gene: TRBJ1-5; D gene: -; CDR3 DNA: TGTGCCAGCAGTTCTTCCTCGGGTAATCAGCCCCAGCATTTT; CDR3 protein: CASSSSSGNQPQHF
V gene: TRBV5-1; clone size: -; J gene: TRBJ2-3; D gene: TRBD1; CDR3 DNA: TGCGCCAGCACCCCAGGGACAGGGAAAGATACGCAGTATTTT; CDR3 protein: CASTPGTGKDTQYF
V gene: TRBV10-3; clone size: -; J gene: TRBJ1-4; D gene: -; CDR3 DNA: TGTGCCATCAGCGGAGGGAGGAGTGAAAAACTGTTTTTT; CDR3 protein: CAISGGRSEKLFF
V gene: TRBV19; clone size: -; J gene: TRBJ1-2; D gene: -; CDR3 DNA: TGTGCCAGTAGCGATATTAGGGGTCCCGGGTATGGCTACACCTTC; CDR3 protein: CASSDIRGPGYGYTF
V gene: TRBV10-3; clone size: -; J gene: TRBJ1-2; D gene: TRBD1; CDR3 DNA: TGTGCCATCAAACAGGGGGATGTAACGGGCTACACCTTC; CDR3 protein: CAIKQGDVTGYTF
V gene: TRBV20-1; clone size: -; J gene: TRBJ1-3; D gene: TRBD1; CDR3 DNA: TGCAGTGCTAGTGGGACAGGGGGTCTCTCTGGAAACACCATATATTTT; CDR3 protein: CSASGTGGLSGNTIYF
V gene: TRBV15; clone size: few; J gene: TRBJ1-2; D gene: -; CDR3 DNA: TGTGCCACCAGCAGAGATGGAGGGAACTATGGCTACACCTTC; CDR3 protein: CATSRDGGNYGYTF
V gene: TRBV25-1; clone size: -; J gene: TRBJ2-2; D gene: TRBD1; CDR3 DNA: TGTGCCAGCAAAAGAACAGGGGGATTCACCGGGGAGCTGTTTTTT; CDR3 protein: CASKRTGGFTGELFF
V gene: TRBV7-9; clone size: -; J gene: TRBJ1-1; D gene: -; CDR3 DNA: TGTGCCAGCAGCACCACATCCGGGGGGGGGGTCTTT; CDR3 protein: CASSTTSGGGVF
V gene: TRBV7-2; clone size: -; J gene: TRBJ1-1; D gene: -; CDR3 DNA: TGTGCCAGCAGCACTGGTCTCTGGGGAAACACTGAAGCTTTCTTT; CDR3 protein: CASSTGLWGNTEAFF
V gene: TRBV7-7; clone size: -; J gene: TRBJ2-3; D gene: -; CDR3 DNA: TGTGCTAGCAGCCCCCAGGCGGGGCGGGCCGCAGCAGATACGCAGTATTTT; CDR3 protein: CASSPQAGRAAADTQYF
V gene: TRBV6-1; clone size: -; J gene: TRBJ2-2; D gene: -; CDR3 DNA: TGTGCCAGCAGTGAAGCTGCCACCGGGGAGCTGTTTTTT; CDR3 protein: CASSEAATGELFF
V gene: TRBV7-3; clone size: -; J gene: TRBJ2-3; D gene: TRBD2; CDR3 DNA: TGTGCCAGCAGCAGCACTAGCGGGGGGGCCCCGCAGTATTTT; CDR3 protein: CASSSTSGGAPQYF
V gene: TRBV12-3/TRBV12-4; clone size: -; J gene: TRBJ1-5; D gene: -; CDR3 DNA: TGTGCCAGCAGTTTAACCGGGTCACATCAGCCCCAGCATTTT; CDR3 protein: CASSLTGSHQPQHF
V gene: TRBV6-1; clone size: few; J gene: TRBJ1-2; D gene: TRBD1; CDR3 DNA: TGTGCCAGCGGGCCGACAGGGGATAGGGGCTATGGCTACACCTTC; CDR3 protein: CASGPTGDRGYGYTF
V gene: TRBV2; clone size: -; J gene: TRBJ1-5; D gene: TRBD1; CDR3 DNA: TGTGCCAGCAGGGATGGACAGGGTAGTCAGCCCCAGCATTTT; CDR3 protein: CASRDGQGSQPQHF
V gene: TRBV21-1; clone size: -; J gene: TRBJ1-6; D gene: -; CDR3 DNA: TGTGCCAGCACCCTACAGGGGGCGCGCGCACCCCTCCACTTT; CDR3 protein: CASTLQGARAPLHF
V gene: TRBV7-6; clone size: few; J gene: TRBJ2-2; D gene: -; CDR3 DNA: TGTGCCAGCAGCTCCAGACAGAGCACCGGGGAGCTGTTTTTT; CDR3 protein: CASSSRQSTGELFF
V gene: TRBV11-3; clone size: -; J gene: TRBJ1-2; D gene: -; CDR3 DNA: TGTGCCAGCAGCTCAAACCGAAAGAACTATGACTACACCTTC; CDR3 protein: CASSSNRKNYDYTF
V gene: TRBV12-3/TRBV12-4; clone size: -; J gene: TRBJ2-1; D gene: TRBD2; CDR3 DNA: TGTGCCAGCAGTTTCGGGCTAGCGGGGTACAATGAGCAGTTCTTC; CDR3 protein: CASSFGLAGYNEQFF
V gene: TRBV7-6; clone size: -; J gene: TRBJ1-3; D gene: -; CDR3 DNA: TGTGCCAGCAGCTTAACAGGGACTGGAAACACCATATATTTT; CDR3 protein: CASSLTGTGNTIYF
V gene: TRBV12-3/TRBV12-4; clone size: -; J gene: TRBJ2-2; D gene: TRBD1; CDR3 DNA: TGTGCCAGCAGTCCGCTCCGGGACAGCGGGGAGCTGTTTTTT; CDR3 protein: CASSPLRDSGELFF
V gene: TRBV6-4; clone size: -; J gene: TRBJ2-4; D gene: -; CDR3 DNA: TGTGCCAGCAGTGAGGGGGAAAACATTCAGTACTTC; CDR3 protein: CASSEGENIQYF
V gene: TRBV7-9; clone size: once; J gene: TRBJ2-5; D gene: -; CDR3 DNA: TGTGCCAGCAGCTTATCAGGGTCAGAGACCCAGTACTTC; CDR3 protein: CASSLSGSETQYF
V gene: TRBV2; clone size: -; J gene: TRBJ2-6; D gene: -; CDR3 DNA: TGTGCCGGCGTTAGGGCCGGGGCCAACGTCCTGACTTTC; CDR3 protein: CAGVRAGANVLTF
V gene: TRBV5-1; clone size: -; J gene: TRBJ2-1; D gene: TRBD2; CDR3 DNA: TGCGCCAGCAGCCTTAGCGGGGATAAACGCAATGAGCAGTTCTTC; CDR3 protein: CASSLSGDKRNEQFF